This T cell receptor beta chain comes out of a study of blood T cell repertoires in COVID-19 (TCRdb year 2020). For the study in its entirety: Samples covering the acute and convalescent phases of COVID-19 were provided by collaborators in the United States, Italy and Spain. Where available, HLA class I and class II types were obtained from metadata supplied by the sample provider rather than from assay-based typing. The prospective study material was composed of cDNA or gDNA derived from T cells, B-cell-depleted T cells, or PBMCs. Sample metadata almost always included a de-identified subject ID, COVID-19 status, age in years and sex. Deeply sampled blood TCRbeta repertoires from subjects exposed to, actively infected with, or recovered from COVID-19 were included in the dataset. The samples were drawn from two sources: the first 160 participants of the ongoing ImmuneRACE study, and 1,200 or so subjects contributed by 6 global collaborators. The repertoires were made available in a free public database intended to serve as a resource for research on the immune response to SARS-CoV-2. What the study reported, not specific to this receptor: The amount of clinical and demographic metadata varied by source and participant and was provided uncurated.

This clone was observed a single time. There is no known antigen for this receptor. The input lacks base qualities; no much larger clone sits a single base away. Participants in the prospective study were enrolled through a virtual design, were aged about 18 to 89 years, and lived in roughly 24 United States geographic areas. In the prospective study, cohorts were assigned on the basis of participant-reported clinical history obtained from a screening survey and a study questionnaire. ImmuneRACE Cohort 3 recovered participants were defined by two consecutive negative NP/OP PCR tests, healthcare professional clearance, or symptom resolution. In the prospective study, mobile phlebotomists collected whole blood, serum and a nasopharyngeal or oropharyngeal swab from each participant. Additional blood draws and questionnaires over an approximately two-month period could optionally be provided by prospective study participants. Before DNA extraction, blood samples from the prospective study were shipped at room temperature or frozen.

Taken from cysteine to phenylalanine, the CDR3 has 14 residues. The read is trimmed to its CDR3 DNA, 42 bases read in frame from base 1. The germline V gene (reference sequence) gives CDR1 as SEHNR and CDR2 as FQNEAQ. The junction carries 5 bases between V and J, which are trimmed by 2 bases and 0 bases respectively. The immunoSEQ Assay, a bias-controlled multiplex PCR, was used to amplify TCRbeta CDR3 regions from genomic DNA. On the study's bioinformatics: Within the assay, amplification of reference gene primers was used to estimate how many nucleated cells each sample contained. Sequence reads were collapsed and filtered to measure the absolute abundance of every unique TCRbeta CDR3 rearrangement. For each sample, productive Simpson clonality was calculated by taking the square root of Simpson's diversity index across productive rearrangements. TCRdb obtained this table from immuneACCESS and retained in-frame rearrangements with V and J assigned. These tables miss some clones; where compared with another copy, unresolved V genes account for less than half of the shortfall, and the remainder is unexplained. V, J and clone size reflect that table, while D and trimming were determined from the DNA. Within this sample are about 400,000 clones, with roughly 91% of them counted one time only. The top ten hold about 1.8% of the sample.

The rearrangement joined TRBV7-9 to TRBJ2-1; no D gene is confidently identified. Sequences were obtained from PBMCs or T cells enriched from blood (not recorded which). The sequence was collected from a woman aged 25 to 45 who had recovered from COVID-19. The DNA sequence follows: TGTGCCAGCAGCTTATCTAACTCCTACAATGAGCAGTTCTTC. It translates to CASSLSNSYNEQFF.